This TCR beta chain emerged from a study of regulatory T cells in long-lasting Graves disease. Study-wide results and limits: Persistent Graves' patients showed a TCR diversity that was lower than that of newly diagnosed ones. Persistent disease favored TRBV28, TRBJ1-2 and TRBJ2-5.

Researchers made TCR beta libraries by using iRepertoire HTBI primers and running Arm-PCR on CDR3 regions. TCRdb re-derived calls from the multiplex PCR reads in MiXCR, one entry per CDR3 protein. This sample has about 470,000 distinct CDR3 sequences; about 15% occur once, and the top ten carry around 15%. This clonotype was found a few times. Its cognate antigen is unknown. CDR1 and CDR2 (germline): MGHDK, SYGVNS. The CDR3 sequence is 16 residues long. V was shortened by 3 bases and J by 4 bases, with 18 bases between the two germline ends. Time point noted: newly diagnosed GD, antithyroid drugs for less than 3 months. Scientists built the TCR library using RNA that was extracted from PBMCs. Another study also made use of these data, one on T cells in Graves' hyperthyroidism and ophthalmopathy. As that report states: Those patients with uncontrolled infection, other autoimmune disease, pregnancy or lactation were excluded.

The chain recombines TRBV25-1 with TRBJ2-5; either TRBD1 or TRBD2 may fit D (6 bases each). This TCR derives from a woman in her thirties with Graves disease. Sequenced here: peripheral blood mononuclear cells (PBMCs), sampled at new diagnosis, from a patient treated with antithyroid drugs. In DNA, the CDR3 is TGTGCCAGCAGTGACGGAATAGGGGGGCCGGGAGAGACCCAGTACTTC. Translating gives CASSDGIGGPGETQYF.